This T cell receptor (beta chain) was captured in a study of cytomegalovirus exposure and HLA in healthy donors. Findings and caveats of the study: There were reportedly fewer N-insertions in an Asian-associated ancestry cluster than the approximately 600-donor mean, in a later analysis. Presence/absence analyses took donor sequencing depth as roughly uniform. The listing of roughly 160 TCR beta chains classed them as cytomegalovirus-associated.

With regard to this clone: Its target is not known.

PCR primers comprised 60 Vbeta and 13 Jbeta primers. Generated by immunoSEQ multiplex PCR, the TCRdb table keeps only in-frame clones and is missing some. The sample records 160,000 or so clones, roughly 79% being singletons. Specimen: PBMCs. The receptor was derived from a middle-aged woman in good health and CMV-seronegative.

CDR3 in amino acids: CASSPIAGTNTGELFF. For the CDR3, the DNA is TGCGCCAGCAGTCCGATCGCGGGTACGAACACCGGGGAGCTGTTTTTT. V and J are TRBV5-1 and TRBJ2-2, with D possibly TRBD2 on 5 matching bases. This CDR3 contains 16 residues. The V end lost 5 bases, the J end lost 0 bases, and 14 bases lay between the germline ends. Germline V gene data show CDR1 as SGHRS and CDR2 as YFSETQ.